This entry describes one T cell receptor (beta chain). This receptor's antigen is unknown. Base qualities are not recorded, but no much larger clone differs from it by a single base. This specimen comes from a study of blood T cells in healthy people across ages (dated by TCRdb to the mid-2010s). A note on the overall study: In model experiments, roughly one uniquely barcoded TCR beta cDNA molecule per two T cells was captured by template switching. To avoid experimental bias, donors of different ages were randomly spread across the sequencing lanes. The study analyzed two additional independent replicas of 1 million unique cDNA reads from the same blood draw for two donors, one aged 18 to 30 and one aged 80 or older. Four age groups were formed from the donors: young (average about 17 years), middle-aged (around 41), aged (62) and long-lived (around 82). Age-related changes in TCR beta repertoire diversity were measured in the study by deep sequencing normalized with unique cDNA molecular identifiers.

The CDR3 starts with the cysteine, ends with the phenylalanine, and has 16 residues. The sequence is cut down to CDR3 DNA, 48 bases in frame from base 1. The germline V end is reduced by 2 bases and the J end by 8 bases; junction bases left unmatched: 12. Taken from the germline V gene, the CDR1 and CDR2 loops are MGHRA and YSYEKL. The donors were 40 or so Caucasian individuals from Russia, aged 6 to 90 years, who were systemically healthy. Roughly 9.5 milliliters of peripheral blood were drawn from each donor into EDTA-treated Vacutainer tubes. Ficoll-Paque density-gradient centrifugation was used to isolate PBMCs, with at least 7 million per sample. Total RNA, at least 6 micrograms per sample, was extracted from PBMCs with Trizol reagent. The percentages of naive CD45RAhigh/CD27high T cells were determined by flow cytometry on a PBMC aliquot from every donor. Overall study results and their limits: Observed TCR beta diversity per million T cells fell roughly linearly with age, and a significant reduction was already apparent by age around 36. Because donor CMV infection status was unknown, age-related changes in expanded clonotypes were potentially confounded. Estimates of total diversity based on one million sequenced T cells were regarded as lower bounds and as underestimates. Bulk unsorted PBMC profiling prevented conclusive comparison of naive and antigen-experienced compartments. Compared with the aged group, the long-lived group had more naive CD4+ T cells, fewer expanded clones and increased TCR diversity, a pattern suggesting age selection. Observed TCR beta diversity correlated strongly with the percentage of naive T cells measured by flow cytometry.

Library creation used 5' RACE. The sample was run on an Illumina HiSeq 2500. A second PCR of roughly 6 to 11 cycles was run with a J-beta primer mix and a sample-barcoded 5' primer. Each TCR beta cDNA molecule received a unique molecular identifier from a template-switch 5' adaptor carrying 12 random nucleotides. Each sample yielded at least 2.5 million CDR3-containing paired-end reads. The Mint cDNA synthesis kit, primed by a TRBC-specific oligonucleotide, was used to synthesize first-strand cDNA from all RNA. Following uracil-DNA glycosylase treatment, all cDNA underwent a first 18-cycle PCR with the universal primers M1SS and BC2_uni_R. From the authors' description of their analysis: Normalization of each sample was performed by random selection of 1 million high-quality reads, each carrying a distinct molecular identifier. Instead of being binned into consensus sequences, reads that shared molecular identifiers were thrown out. MiTCR, set to a Q25 quality threshold and the strictest error-elimination algorithm, was used for CDR3 identification, clonotype clustering and error correction. A nonparametric unseen species model using Euler transformation provided a lower-bound estimate of total TCR beta diversity. TCRdb ran its own pipeline on the public reads, namely fastp trimming at Q25 and MiXCR clone calling, and kept in-frame beta chains. Rows with one shared CDR3 protein collapse into an entry with the most common genes and DNA. TCRdb's processing, not the study's, gives the V and J calls here. In this sample the table shows some 700,000 distinct CDR3 sequences, 22% of which occur a single time. The top ten clonotypes cover about 22% of the sample.

Sequencing used blood. Here the chain combines TRBV4-1 and TRBJ2-1; 7 junctional bases match TRBD2. The TCR comes from a man aged 65 to 85 in good health. The DNA sequence is as follows: TGCGCCAGCAGCCAACTCTCTAGCGGTACGGAGTATGAGCAGTTCTTC. This codes for CASSQLSSGTEYEQFF.